The 19 T cell receptor beta chains presented below share a single source sample, sequenced in a study of blood T cells in healthy people across ages. A second PCR, run for about 6 to 11 cycles, used a sample-barcoded 5' primer plus a J-beta primer mix. TCRdb ran MiXCR on the 5' RACE reads and lists one entry per CDR3 protein. Of 590,000 or so distinct CDR3 sequences listed, about 30% are singletons. Sequences were obtained from blood. The receptors were sampled from a woman aged 80 or older in good health.

The table lists this clonotype with many counts. V and J are TRBV6-5 and TRBJ1-5; 10 bases match TRBD1. This CDR3 has 15 residues. J lost 3 bases, V lost 10 bases, and 9 bases had no gene match. Germline V CDR1 and CDR2: MNHEY, SVGAGI. CDR3 coding DNA: TGTGCCACCGCCGGGACAGGGGTCAACAATCAGCCCCAGCATTTT. As protein: CATAGTGVNNQPQHF.

This clonotype appeared a single time. CDR3 bases: TGTGCCAGCAGTTTATGGGGGGGGGCGGGAGTGTCCTACAATGAGCAGTTCTTC. Translation gives CASSLWGGAGVSYNEQFF. V usage is TRBV28 and J usage is TRBJ2-1; tentative D call: TRBD2 (7 bases). Trimming took 0 bases from V and 1 from J, leaving 16 bases between them. CDR3 size: 18 residues. The germline V gene has CDR1 MDHEN and CDR2 SYDVKM.

This clonotype was seen a handful of times. The chain recombines TRBV3-1 with TRBJ1-6, with a tentative D call TRBD1 (5 bases). This CDR3 has 13 amino acids. Trimming shortened V by 0 bases and J by 13 bases, and 10 bases separated the two germline ends. Germline V gives CDR1 LGHDT, CDR2 YNNKEL (reference sequence). The CDR3 nucleotides read TGTGCCAGCAGCCAAGACCAGGGCAACCCCCTCCACTTT. Protein: CASSQDQGNPLHF.

This chain joins TRBV29-1 and TRBJ2-5, with TRBD2 as a possible D gene (5 bases). This CDR3 has 11 amino acids. Germline V CDR1 and CDR2: SQVTM, ANQGSEA. V was clipped by 1 base and J by 5 bases, with 5 bases between them. The CDR3, as DNA: TGCAGCGTTGAAGGGGAGGAGACCCAGTACTTC. Amino acids: CSVEGEETQYF. The variable domain in full, completed from reference TRBV29-1 and TRBJ2-5, reads SAVISQKPSRDICQRGTSLTIQCQVDSQVTMMFWYRQQPGQSLTLIATANQGSEATYESGFVIDKFPISRPNLTFSTLTVSNMSPEDSSIYLCSVEGEETQYFGPGTRLLVL.

CDR3 protein: CASSKPNEQYV. In nucleotides, the CDR3 is TGTGCCAGCAGCAAGCCGAACGAGCAGTACGTC. The chain carries TRBV6-2 or TRBV6-3 and TRBJ2-7; D gene ambiguous. The CDR3 has 11 residues. The germline V gene encodes CDR1 MNHEY and CDR2 SVGEGT. The ends were cut back, 6 bases at V and 5 bases at J, with 8 bases in the middle.

This clonotype was observed many times. The CDR3 sequence: CSVDSGSQSYEQYF. Here the CDR3 DNA reads TGCAGCGTTGACTCCGGGTCCCAGAGCTACGAGCAGTACTTC. V and J are TRBV29-1 and TRBJ2-7; no clear D. Trimming removed 3 bases at V and 3 bases at J, with 15 bases between. CDR1 SQVTM and CDR2 ANQGSEA come from the germline V gene. The CDR3 is 14 amino acids.

The chain uses TRBV4-3 and TRBJ2-3; D perhaps matches TRBD2 (7 bases). The V gene's germline CDR1 is LGHNA and CDR2 YSLEER. This CDR3 has 17 amino acids. Trimming removed 2 bases at V and 0 bases at J, with 15 bases between. The DNA of the CDR3 is TGCGCCAGCAGCCAATCCCCGGCGGGGGCGAGCACAGATACGCAGTATTTT. This translates into CASSQSPAGASTDTQYF.

This clonotype has a count of ten or more. This chain uses TRBV15 with TRBJ1-5; 7 nucleotides match TRBD1. The V gene end was trimmed by 0 bases and the J gene end by 4 bases; junction bases not matched to a gene: 3. Germline V lookup: CDR1 LNHNV, CDR2 YYDKDF (reference sequence). The CDR3 runs to 15 residues. CDR3 sequence (DNA): TGTGCCACCAGCAGAGAGAGGGACAGAAATCAGCCCCAGCATTTT. It specifies CATSRERDRNQPQHF.

This clonotype was counted at least ten times. V gene TRBV7-2 combines with J gene TRBJ2-3, with D uncertain. The CDR3 sequence is 15 residues long. Germline V gives CDR1 SGHTA, CDR2 FQGNSA. V was trimmed by 4 bases and J by 1 base, leaving 12 bases between them. The CDR3 protein is CASSWWKSGTDTQYF. CDR3 nucleotide sequence: TGTGCCAGCAGCTGGTGGAAATCCGGCACAGATACGCAGTATTTT.

This clonotype has only a few counts. This chain joins TRBV20-1 and TRBJ1-2; D is possibly TRBD1 (5 bases). This CDR3 has 15 amino acids. CDR1 is DFQATT, CDR2 SNEGSKA, per germline (reference sequence). V was clipped by 2 bases and J by 5 bases, with 18 bases between them. CDR3 nucleotide sequence: TGCAGTGCTAGACCTGCGCAGAGGACACGTTATGGCTACACCTTC. It is translated as CSARPAQRTRYGYTF.

J is TRBJ1-5 and V is TRBV3-1, with D hard to call. Germline V gene data show CDR1 as LGHDT and CDR2 as YNNKEL (reference sequence). The CDR3 consists of 15 residues. With 4 bases removed from V and 6 bases from J, the gap between germline ends came to 16 bases. The CDR3 sequence is CASSPGRTDGQPQHF. CDR3 nucleotide sequence: TGTGCCAGCAGCCCGGGTCGCACAGATGGTCAGCCCCAGCATTTT.

The chain recombines TRBV3-1 with TRBJ2-5; TRBD2 might be the D (5 bases). Per germline, CDR1 LGHDT and CDR2 YNNKEL (reference sequence). The germline V and J ends were trimmed by 4 bases and 13 bases, with 16 bases remaining between them. The CDR3 is 12 residues long. CDR3 residues: CASSRFGNERYF. The DNA for the CDR3 is TGTGCCAGCAGCCGCTTCGGGAACGAGCGGTACTTC.

This clonotype showed up just a few times. A clone one base away is much larger, so this may be a read error. The CDR3 spells CASSQDRASLAGSGETQYF. DNA for the CDR3: TGTGCCAGCAGCCAAGATAGAGCGTCGCTAGCGGGGTCTGGGGAGACCCAGTACTTC. This chain links TRBV4-2 with TRBJ2-5, with 9 bases that match TRBD2. J gave up 5 bases and V 0 bases, and 16 bases lay outside the gene matches. The germline V gene has CDR1 LGHNA and CDR2 YNFKEQ. The CDR3 covers 19 residues.

This clonotype was counted at least ten times. The chain links TRBV7-9 to TRBJ2-7; the D call may be TRBD1 or TRBD2 (5 bases each). CDR3 length: 12 residues. Trimming pared 4 bases from V and 7 bases from J, leaving 11 bases between. Germline V gives CDR1 SEHNR, CDR2 FQNEAQ (reference sequence). Here the CDR3 DNA reads TGTGCCAGCAGCTCCAGGGACGGGGAGCAGTACTTC. Translated: CASSSRDGEQYF.

In nucleotides, the CDR3 is TGCACCCCAGAAAGGGACAGCACCTACGAGCAGTACTTC. This gives the protein CTPERDSTYEQYF. The rearrangement joins TRBV20-1 to TRBJ2-7, with TRBD1 matching over 7 bases. Germline CDR1 reads DFQATT; CDR2 reads SNEGSKA (reference sequence). The CDR3 consists of 13 residues.

This clonotype was counted at least ten times. The chain couples TRBV12-3 or TRBV12-4 to TRBJ1-6; no clear D. CDR3 length equals 15 residues. V was clipped by 3 bases and J by 6 bases, with 12 bases between them. The DNA for the CDR3 is TGTGCCAGCAGTTTGGATTTGGCAGCTAATTCACCCCTCCACTTT. Translating gives CASSLDLAANSPLHF.

This clonotype was found a few times. The chain is built from TRBV30 and TRBJ2-1; D possibly corresponds to TRBD1 (5 bases). Germline V gene data show CDR1 as GTSNPN and CDR2 as SVGIG (reference sequence). V was trimmed by 2 bases and J by 5 bases, leaving 13 bases between them. The CDR3 has 14 amino acids. The CDR3 reads CAWSKGELNNEQFF. The CDR3 region has the DNA TGTGCCTGGAGTAAAGGGGAACTTAACAATGAGCAGTTCTTC. The variable domain in full, completed from reference TRBV30 and TRBJ2-1, reads SQTIHQWPATLVQPVGSPLSLECTVEGTSNPNLYWYRQAAGRGLQLLFYSVGIGQISSEVPQNLSASRPQDRQFILSSKKLLLSDSGFYLCAWSKGELNNEQFFGPGTRLTVL.

This clonotype came up many times. The genes are TRBV7-6 and TRBJ1-3; 8 bases agree with TRBD1. Per the germline V gene, CDR1 is SGHVS and CDR2 is FNYEAQ. Losses at the gene ends were 1 base for V and 3 bases for J; bases not matched to a gene: 5. The CDR3 covers 16 residues. CDR3 coding DNA: TGTGCCAGCAGCTTAGGTGGACAGGGCGGTGGAAACACCATATATTTT. This encodes CASSLGGQGGGNTIYF.

This clonotype has ten or more counts. The chain is built from TRBV20-1 and TRBJ2-1, with a weak D call TRBD2 (5 bases). The CDR3 is 11 residues long. V lost 4 bases and J lost 10, with 11 bases in between. Germline assignment: CDR1 DFQATT and CDR2 SNEGSKA (reference sequence). CDR3 DNA sequence: TGCAGTGCTATCCCGGGGAGCGAGCAGTTCTTC. This gives the protein CSAIPGSEQFF.